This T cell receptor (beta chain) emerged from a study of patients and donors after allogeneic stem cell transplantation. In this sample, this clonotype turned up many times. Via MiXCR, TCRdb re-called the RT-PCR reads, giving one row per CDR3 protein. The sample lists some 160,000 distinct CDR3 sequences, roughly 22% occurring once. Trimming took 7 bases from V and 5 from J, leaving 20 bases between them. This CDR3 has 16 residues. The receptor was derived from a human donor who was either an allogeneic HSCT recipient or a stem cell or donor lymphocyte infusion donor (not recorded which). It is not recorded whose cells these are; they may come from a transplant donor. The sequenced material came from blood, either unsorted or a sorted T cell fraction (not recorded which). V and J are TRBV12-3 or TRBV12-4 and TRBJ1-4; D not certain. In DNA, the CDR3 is TGTGCCAGCACTTCATACTCGTCAGCACCAAATGAAAAACTGTTTTTT. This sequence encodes CASTSYSSAPNEKLFF.